This note documents a single T cell receptor beta chain sequence. The antigen remains undetermined. Other DNA sequences from this sample encode an identical CDR3 as well. Germline values: CDR1 MNHEY, CDR2 SMNVEV (reference sequence). With 5 bases removed from V and 2 bases from J, the gap between germline ends came to 10 bases. The CDR3 length is 13 residues. The sample belongs to a study of shared clonotypes between healthy human individuals. General study points: Rarefaction revealed incomplete sorted-subset sequencing despite large depth. A limitation of the genetic and exposure-history diversity represented arose from few donors.

CD8 cells classed as naive were CD45RO-negative and positively selected for CCR7, excluding terminally differentiated effector memory CD45RA+ cells. Every donor, a Caucasian adult, lived in Nashville, Tennessee. Genomic DNA of each subset was evenly split across several immunoSEQ plates. The data were produced by immunoSEQ multiplex PCR, yet TCRdb's version contains in-frame clones alone and is incomplete. The top ten clones hold over 1.5% of a sample with about 2.1 million clones, around 93% of them seen once. Material for sequencing was naive CD8+ T cells from PBMCs. The receptor was isolated from a man aged 18 to 30 in good health. Some clones in this sample may be carry-over from other donors' samples. The chain combines TRBV27 with TRBJ2-7; TRBD2 is a possible D gene (6 bases). CDR3 protein: CASSEGLTYEQYF. CDR3 in DNA: TGTGCCAGCAGTGAGGGACTTACCTACGAGCAGTACTTC.